Sequencing of this T cell receptor (beta chain) was carried out in a study of blood T cell repertoires in COVID-19 (dated by TCRdb to between 2020 and 2021). Turning to the overall study: Samples from collaborators originated in the United States, Italy and Spain and spanned both the acute and convalescent phases of COVID-19. The material from the prospective study consisted of cDNA or gDNA derived from T cells, B-cell-depleted T cells, or PBMCs. Deeply sampled blood TCRbeta repertoires from subjects exposed to, actively infected with, or recovered from COVID-19 were included in the dataset. The repertoires were released in a freely available public database meant as a resource for research on the immune response to SARS-CoV-2. The samples were drawn from the first 160 participants of the ongoing ImmuneRACE study and from over a thousand subjects provided by 6 global collaborators. The sample metadata nearly always contained a de-identified subject ID, COVID-19 status, age in years and sex. Where available, HLA class I and class II types were taken from metadata supplied by the sample provider and were not determined by assay-based typing. Results and caveats for the whole study, not just this receptor: How much clinical and demographic metadata was included differed by source and by participant, and the metadata was provided uncurated.

Samples from volunteer blood donors who had recovered from COVID-19 were contributed by a second Seattle source. Each collaborating institution followed its own protocols to collect whole blood in K2EDTA tubes. For TCRbeta analysis, collaborators shipped samples in one of three forms: frozen whole blood, isolated PBMCs, or DNA extracted from either of those sample types. V is trimmed back by 6 bases and J by 0 bases, and the junction contains 6 bases that no gene match accounts for. CDR1 and CDR2 were assigned from the germline V gene as MDHEN and SYDVKM. The CDR3 spans 15 residues, from the cysteine through the phenylalanine. The entry retains the CDR3 DNA only, 45 bases that are in frame from base 1. TCRbeta CDR3 regions were amplified from genomic DNA using the immunoSEQ Assay, a bias-controlled multiplex PCR. Per the original workflow: The number of nucleated cells in each sample was estimated from the amplification of reference gene primers within the assay. To quantify the absolute abundance of each unique TCRbeta CDR3 rearrangement, sequence reads were collapsed and filtered. For each sample, productive Simpson clonality was calculated as the square root of Simpson's diversity index over productive rearrangements. Entries here come from immuneACCESS through TCRdb and include only in-frame sequences with V and J called. Some clones fail to appear in such tables; in the studies checked, an unresolved V gene covers under half of the shortfall, and the cause of the remainder is unknown. V, J and clone size are taken as reported in that table, and D and trimming were inferred from the DNA itself. The sample contains over 95,000 clones, about 88% of them found a single time. More than 7% of the sample is held by the ten biggest clonotypes.

In regard to this clone: Its antigen has not been determined. Base qualities are missing; no much larger clone stands one base away.

The sequence was collected from a woman between 70 and 85 years old who had recovered from COVID-19. What was sequenced was peripheral blood. The chain couples TRBV28 to TRBJ1-2, and TRBD1 matches 8 of the central bases. Here is the DNA: TGTGCCAGCAGAGCGACAGGGGCGGCTAACTATGGCTACACCTTC. This gives the protein CASRATGAANYGYTF.